What follows are 25 T cell receptor beta chains derived from one specimen sequenced in a study of CD8 T cells in Susac syndrome. Random hexamers were used to reverse transcribe the RNA input (about 0.5 to 1 ug). TCRdb re-analysed the immunoSEQ multiplex PCR reads in MiXCR, keeping a single row per CDR3 protein. The data contain over 150,000 distinct CDR3 sequences, about 94% of them singletons. Specimen: CD4+ T cells from PBMCs. The receptors come from a human donor with Susac syndrome.

The rearrangement links TRBV3-1 to TRBJ2-5; TRBD2 matches 7 bases. The CDR3 has 15 amino acids. Germline V lookup: CDR1 LGHDT, CDR2 YNNKEL (reference sequence). Trimming at V came to 1 base and at J to 2 bases, leaving 4 bases not matched to a gene. The CDR3 coding sequence is TGTGCCAGCAGCCAAGGCGGGGGTTATCAAGAGACCCAGTACTTC. Encoded protein: CASSQGGGYQETQYF.

CDR3 nucleotides: TGTGCCAGCAGTCGACTAGCGGGATGGGAGCAGTACTTC. Translated, it gives CASSRLAGWEQYF. The chain employs TRBV28 and TRBJ2-7, with TRBD2 matching over 11 bases. Germline V gene data show CDR1 as MDHEN and CDR2 as SYDVKM. The J segment lost 7 bases and the V segment lost 5 bases, leaving 4 bases of the junction unmatched. This CDR3 region has 13 residues.

This clonotype turned up a few times. The chain joins TRBV25-1 to TRBJ1-1; TRBD1 might be the D (5 bases). This CDR3 contains 12 residues. Between the trimmed V and J ends, which lost 8 bases and 1 base, there was a span of 8 bases. CDR1 is MGHDK and CDR2 is SYGVNS in the germline V gene. The CDR3 DNA sequence: TGTGCCAGCCGCGACAGGAACACTGAAGCTTTCTTT. Protein sequence: CASRDRNTEAFF. Supplemented by reference TRBV25-1 and TRBJ1-1, the full variable domain reads EADIYQTPRYLVIGTGKKITLECSQTMGHDKMYWYQQDPGMELHLIHYSYGVNSTEKGDLSSESTVSRIRTEHFPLTLESARPSHTSQYLCASRDRNTEAFFGQGTRLTVV.

This clonotype appeared once. The CDR3 is CASSPILVAEQFF. CDR3 sequence (DNA): TGTGCCAGCAGCCCTATACTAGTCGCTGAGCAGTTCTTC. The chain uses TRBV6-2 or TRBV6-3 and TRBJ2-1; possible D gene TRBD2, 5 bases. The V end lost 6 bases, the J end lost 9 bases, and 15 bases lay between the germline ends. The CDR3 sequence is 13 residues long. The germline V gene encodes CDR1 MNHEY and CDR2 SVGEGT.

V gene TRBV19 combines with J gene TRBJ1-3, with D uncertain. Per the germline V gene, CDR1 is LNHDA and CDR2 is SQIVND (reference sequence). CDR3 size: 11 residues. Trimming took off 7 bases at V and 4 bases at J, with 5 bases between the two ends. The CDR3 nucleotides are TGTGCCAGTACTGCCGGAAACACCATATATTTT. Translation: CASTAGNTIYF.

The chain links TRBV14 to TRBJ2-1, with a possible D match to TRBD2 (6 bases). In germline, CDR1 is SGHDN, CDR2 FVKESK. CDR3 length: 15 residues. Between the trimmed V and J ends, which lost 5 bases and 2 bases, there was a span of 13 bases. In nucleotides, the CDR3 is TGTGCCAGCAGCTCCGTAGCGGAACCCTACAATGAGCAGTTCTTC. The encoded protein is CASSSVAEPYNEQFF.

This chain joins TRBV20-1 and TRBJ2-2; the match to TRBD2 covers 8 bases. The germline V gene has CDR1 DFQATT and CDR2 SNEGSKA (reference sequence). The CDR3 has 14 amino acids. Germline trimming cut 3 bases from V and 2 bases from J; bases unmatched to any gene: 2. The CDR3 DNA reads as TGCAGTGCTAGGGCGGGGGGAAACACCGGGGAGCTGTTTTTT. It specifies CSARAGGNTGELFF.

This rearrangement joins TRBV19 to TRBJ1-2; tentative D call: TRBD1 (6 bases). The CDR3 has 15 residues. The germline V and J ends were trimmed by 6 bases and 0 bases, with 14 bases remaining between them. Germline CDR1 reads LNHDA; CDR2 reads SQIVND (reference sequence). CDR3 residues: CASSPGHGANYGYTF. In DNA form, the CDR3 reads TGTGCCAGTAGCCCGGGACACGGAGCTAACTATGGCTACACCTTC. The complete variable domain, with remaining parts taken from reference TRBV19 and TRBJ1-2, reads DGGITQSPKYLFRKEGQNVTLSCEQNLNHDAMYWYRQDPGQGLRLIYYSQIVNDFQKGDIAEGYSVSREKKESFPLTVTSAQKNPTAFYLCASSPGHGANYGYTFGSGTRLTVV.

V and J are TRBV3-1 and TRBJ1-4; D gene unclear. Germline V gene lookup returns CDR1 LGHDT and CDR2 YNNKEL (reference sequence). Trimming removed 0 bases from V and 6 bases from J, with 11 bases in between. The CDR3 extends over 15 amino acids. The CDR3 nucleotides are TGTGCCAGCAGCCAAGATGGTTGGAACGATGAAAAACTGTTTTTT. It translates to CASSQDGWNDEKLFF.

CDR3 nucleotides: TGTGCCAGCAGTTACGATCGGACGGCTTATACGCAGTATTTT. This sequence encodes CASSYDRTAYTQYF. The V call is TRBV6-2 or TRBV6-3, the J call TRBJ2-3; D gene unclear. Germline CDR1 and CDR2: MNHEY and SVGEGT. The CDR3 is 14 residues long. Trimming took off 2 bases at V and 7 bases at J, with 13 bases between the two ends.

This chain joins TRBV4-3 and TRBJ2-1, with 10 nucleotides matching TRBD2. CDR3 length: 17 residues. The J segment lost 9 bases and the V segment lost 0 bases, leaving 11 bases of the junction unmatched. Germline loops: CDR1 LGHNA, CDR2 YSLEER. CDR3: CASSQDSPLAGDLEQFF. CDR3 DNA sequence: TGCGCCAGCAGCCAAGATAGCCCCCTAGCGGGAGATCTTGAGCAGTTCTTC.

J is TRBJ2-1 and V is TRBV11-2; TRBD1 aligns across 9 bases. This CDR3 is built from 21 residues. Germline trimming cut 3 bases from V and 0 bases from J; bases unmatched to any gene: 18. Per the germline V gene, CDR1 is SGHAT and CDR2 is FQNNGV. In nucleotides, the CDR3 is TGTGCCAGCAGCTTCCTCCCCGGACAGGGGATCGTCGGGAGCTCCTACAATGAGCAGTTCTTC. Its protein is CASSFLPGQGIVGSSYNEQFF.

V and J are TRBV7-9 and TRBJ1-5; 7 bases map to TRBD1. The germline CDR1 and CDR2 sequences are SEHNR and FQNEAQ (reference sequence). The CDR3 covers 14 residues. Trimming at V came to 5 bases and at J to 5 bases, leaving 6 bases not matched to a gene. For the CDR3, the DNA is TGTGCCAGCAGCACCGACAGGGTCCATCAGCCCCAGCATTTT. It encodes CASSTDRVHQPQHF. The full variable domain, with the rest looked up from reference TRBV7-9 and TRBJ1-5, is DTGVSQNPRHKITKRGQNVTFRCDPISEHNRLYWYRQTLGQGPEFLTYFQNEAQLEKSRLLSDRFSAERPKGSFSTLEIQRTEQGDSAMYLCASSTDRVHQPQHFGDGTRLSIL.

The CDR3 coding sequence is TGTGCCAGCTCGCCTGGACAGGGACCCCTAAATGAGCAGTTCTTC. It translates to CASSPGQGPLNEQFF. The rearrangement links TRBV18 to TRBJ2-1, with 8 bases that match TRBD1. Unmatched junction bases numbered 11, after V lost 6 bases and J lost 7 bases. This CDR3 is built from 15 residues. Germline-derived CDR1 and CDR2 are KGHSH and LQKENI.

This chain joins TRBV29-1 and TRBJ1-2; D remains unclear. V lost 5 bases and J 3 bases, leaving 7 bases between the germline ends. Per the germline V gene, CDR1 is SQVTM and CDR2 is ANQGSEA. The CDR3 sequence is 11 residues long. In DNA form, the CDR3 reads TGCAGCGTTTTATTCTACTATGGCTACACCTTC. Translated: CSVLFYYGYTF. Full variable domain (remainder filled in from reference TRBV29-1 and TRBJ1-2): SAVISQKPSRDICQRGTSLTIQCQVDSQVTMMFWYRQQPGQSLTLIATANQGSEATYESGFVIDKFPISRPNLTFSTLTVSNMSPEDSSIYLCSVLFYYGYTFGSGTRLTVV.

The J gene is TRBJ2-4, the V gene TRBV20-1; TRBD1 aligns across 10 bases. The J segment lost 3 bases and the V segment lost 5 bases, leaving 4 bases of the junction unmatched. The CDR3 has 14 residues. From germline, CDR1 is DFQATT and CDR2 SNEGSKA (reference sequence). The CDR3 bases are TGCAGTGCTGCCGGGACAGGGGACAAAAACATTCAGTACTTC. Amino acid sequence: CSAAGTGDKNIQYF.

The chain couples TRBV20-1 to TRBJ1-2; D is uncertain. This CDR3 contains 13 residues. V was shortened by 6 bases and J by 5 bases, with 16 bases between the two germline ends. The germline gives CDR1 DFQATT, CDR2 SNEGSKA (reference sequence). The CDR3 nucleotides are TGCAGTGCGATGGACCGGCTGGGGTATGGCTACACCTTC. It codes for CSAMDRLGYGYTF.

This clonotype was recorded only once. The chain links TRBV29-1 to TRBJ2-1; the D gene is possibly TRBD2 (6 bases). This CDR3 is 12 amino acids long. Germline CDR1 and CDR2: SQVTM and ANQGSEA. The V gene lost 3 bases and the J gene lost 7 bases, with 10 bases spanning the gap. The CDR3 nucleotides are TGCAGCGTTGAGGGGCGGGATAATGAGCAGTTCTTC. This sequence encodes CSVEGRDNEQFF.

The V gene is TRBV5-1, the J gene TRBJ2-1; D is unclear. The CDR3 has 14 residues. The V end was cut by 0 bases, the J end by 6 bases, with 10 bases between. CDR1 and CDR2 from the germline V gene are SGHRS and YFSETQ. CDR3: CASSLGLESNEQFF. CDR3 sequence (DNA): TGCGCCAGCAGCTTGGGCCTAGAATCCAATGAGCAGTTCTTC.

The gene calls are TRBV19 and TRBJ1-5; 8 bases line up with TRBD1. This CDR3 has 15 residues. The germline gives CDR1 LNHDA, CDR2 SQIVND (reference sequence). Losses at the gene ends were 4 bases for V and 6 bases for J; bases not matched to a gene: 8. The CDR3: CASSTDRGALQPQHF. CDR3 coding DNA: TGTGCCAGTAGTACAGACAGGGGAGCCCTTCAGCCCCAGCATTTT.

V gene TRBV3-1 combines with J gene TRBJ1-1, with D perhaps TRBD1 (6 bases). The V and J ends lost 2 bases and 8 bases respectively, with 12 bases between them. In germline, CDR1 is LGHDT, CDR2 YNNKEL (reference sequence). This CDR3 spans 13 amino acids. The DNA for the CDR3 is TGTGCCAGCAGCCAATCCAGGGGACCCGAAGCTTTCTTT. This sequence encodes CASSQSRGPEAFF.

The J gene is TRBJ2-5, the V gene TRBV6-1; 14 bases match TRBD2. This CDR3 has 18 amino acids. Trimming at V came to 6 bases and at J to 0 bases, leaving 9 bases not matched to a gene. Germline loops: CDR1 MNHNS, CDR2 SASEGT. The CDR3 sequence is CASRPGGTSGRHQETQYF. Written as DNA, the CDR3 is TGTGCCAGCAGACCCGGGGGGACTAGCGGGAGACACCAAGAGACCCAGTACTTC.

This clonotype was counted once. The rearrangement uses TRBV11-2 and TRBJ2-5; D is perhaps TRBD2 (5 bases). This CDR3 is built from 15 residues. V was shortened by 5 bases and J by 5 bases, with 18 bases between the two germline ends. Per germline, CDR1 SGHAT and CDR2 FQNNGV. The CDR3 spells CASSPDTLSGETQYF. The CDR3 DNA reads TGTGCCAGCAGCCCTGACACCCTCTCGGGGGAGACCCAGTACTTC.

The chain couples TRBV6-6 to TRBJ1-1; D is uncertain. V was shortened by 2 bases and J by 8 bases, with 6 bases between the two germline ends. The CDR3 extends over 11 amino acids. The V gene's germline CDR1 is MNHNY and CDR2 SVGAGI (reference sequence). This CDR3 is CASSYREEAFF. The CDR3, as DNA: TGTGCCAGCAGTTACCGCGAAGAAGCTTTCTTT.

V gene TRBV5-1 combines with J gene TRBJ2-7; 10 nucleotides line up with TRBD2. There are 14 residues in the CDR3. Looked up from germline, CDR1 is SGHRS and CDR2 is YFSETQ. V dropped 4 bases and J dropped 2; count of bases not matched to a gene: 3. This chain's CDR3 is CASSTSGGAYEQYF. In DNA, the CDR3 is TGCGCCAGCAGCACAAGCGGGGGGGCCTACGAGCAGTACTTC.